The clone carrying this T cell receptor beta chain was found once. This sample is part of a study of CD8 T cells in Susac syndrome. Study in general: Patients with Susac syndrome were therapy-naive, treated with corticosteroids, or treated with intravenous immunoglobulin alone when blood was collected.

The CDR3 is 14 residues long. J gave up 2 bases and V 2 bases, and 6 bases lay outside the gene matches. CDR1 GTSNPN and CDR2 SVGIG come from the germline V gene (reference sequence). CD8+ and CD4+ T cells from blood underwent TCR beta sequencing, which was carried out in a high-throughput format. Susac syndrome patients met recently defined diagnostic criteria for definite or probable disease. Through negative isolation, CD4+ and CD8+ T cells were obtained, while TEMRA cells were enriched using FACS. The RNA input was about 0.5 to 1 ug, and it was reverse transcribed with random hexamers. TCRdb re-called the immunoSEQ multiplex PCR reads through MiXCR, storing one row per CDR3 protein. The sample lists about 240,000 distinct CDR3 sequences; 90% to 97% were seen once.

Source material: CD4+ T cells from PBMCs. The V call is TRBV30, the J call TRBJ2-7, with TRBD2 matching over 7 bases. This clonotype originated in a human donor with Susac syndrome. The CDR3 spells CAWSYGEGTYEQYF. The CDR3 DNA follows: TGTGCCTGGAGTTACGGGGAGGGGACCTACGAGCAGTACTTC.